These 8 T cell receptor beta chains share one sample of origin, sequenced in a study of early T cells in non-severe SARS-CoV-2 infection. TCRdb analysed the 5' RACE reads with MiXCR anew, one entry per CDR3 protein. The sample includes 90,000 to 120,000 distinct CDR3 sequences, around 10% of them seen just once. The sequencing sample was made of whole blood. Every receptor here comes from an adult who was a healthcare worker with PCR-confirmed SARS-CoV-2 infection or an uninfected control (not recorded which).

The chain has TRBV29-1 and TRBJ1-1; no clear D. V lost 5 bases and J 9 bases, leaving 10 bases between the germline ends. Looked up from germline, CDR1 is SQVTM and CDR2 is ANQGSEA. The CDR3 length is 10 residues. The CDR3: CSVTGIQAFF. DNA of the CDR3: TGCAGCGTTACCGGGATTCAAGCTTTCTTT.

In its sample, this clonotype was seen many times. Written as DNA, the CDR3 is TGTGCCAGCAGCTTACCAGGGACAGCAGATACGCAGTATTTT. It specifies CASSLPGTADTQYF. The rearrangement uses TRBV7-9 and TRBJ2-3; 7 bases are shared with TRBD1. Trimming at V came to 2 bases and at J to 4 bases, leaving 3 bases not matched to a gene. Germline loops: CDR1 SEHNR, CDR2 FQNEAQ (reference sequence). This CDR3 has 14 amino acids.

This chain joins TRBV5-4 and TRBJ2-1, with D possibly TRBD2 on 6 matching bases. Germline V CDR1 and CDR2: SGHNT, YYREEE (reference sequence). The CDR3 extends over 14 amino acids. V lost 6 bases and J lost 1, with 11 bases in between. This CDR3 reads CASISGDSYNEQFF. The CDR3 DNA follows: TGTGCCAGCATTAGCGGAGATTCCTACAATGAGCAGTTCTTC.

The genes are TRBV10-3 and TRBJ2-7; D gene unclear. V was shortened by 8 bases and J by 0 bases, with 5 bases between the two germline ends. This CDR3 comprises 11 residues. CDR1 is ENHRY, CDR2 SYGVKD, per germline. The CDR3 nucleotides read TGTGCCATCGGTCCCTCCTACGAGCAGTACTTC. Protein product: CAIGPSYEQYF.

This clonotype was found a few times. J is TRBJ1-3 and V is TRBV9; weak D call: TRBD1 (5 bases). Between the trimmed V and J ends, which lost 0 bases and 6 bases, there was a span of 19 bases. The CDR3 runs 17 residues. The germline V gene has CDR1 SGDLS and CDR2 YYNGEE. The CDR3 DNA follows: TGTGCCAGCAGCGTAGGAGACAGCCCGACCCTCCCAAACACCATATATTTT. The encoded protein is CASSVGDSPTLPNTIYF. Full variable domain (remainder filled in from reference TRBV9 and TRBJ1-3): DSGVTQTPKHLITATGQRVTLRCSPRSGDLSVYWYQQSLDQGLQFLIQYYNGEERAKGNILERFSAQQFPDLHSELNLSSLELGDSALYFCASSVGDSPTLPNTIYFGEGSWLTVV.

This clonotype was counted a few times. One junction end does not reproduce the germline sequence, and a read error may be involved. This sequence joins TRBV7-7 and TRBJ2-7; 8 nucleotides match TRBD2. This CDR3 spans 16 amino acids. Germline V gene data show CDR1 as SSHAT and CDR2 as FNYEAQ (reference sequence). The CDR3 reads CASSPGARGAKNEQYF. As DNA, the CDR3 is TGTGCTAGCAGCCCGGGGGCGCGGGGGGCGAAAAACGAGCAGTACTTC.

This chain joins TRBV20-1 and TRBJ1-3; possibly TRBD1 for D (6 bases). The CDR3 sequence is 12 residues long. Germline V lookup: CDR1 DFQATT, CDR2 SNEGSKA (reference sequence). The V end was cut by 6 bases, the J end by 4 bases, with 10 bases between. This chain's CDR3 is CSAPGAGNTIYF. DNA for the CDR3: TGCAGTGCCCCGGGGGCGGGAAACACCATATATTTT.

This clonotype was seen ten or more times. The chain uses TRBV7-9 and TRBJ1-3; D is possibly TRBD1 (6 bases). This CDR3 is built from 14 residues. V was clipped by 5 bases and J by 0 bases, with 8 bases between them. CDR1 SEHNR and CDR2 FQNEAQ come from the germline V gene (reference sequence). CDR3 DNA: TGTGCCAGCAGCCCGGACAGCTCTGGAAACACCATATATTTT. Residues: CASSPDSSGNTIYF.